These 32 T cell receptor beta chains came from one sample sequenced in a study of CD8 T cells in ankylosing spondylitis (dated by TCRdb to about 2017). Broad study findings and their caveats: A TCR beta motif of roughly 8 highly homologous amino acid variants appeared characteristic of blood from ankylosing spondylitis patients.

No antigen has been assigned to these receptors. Receptors were amplified or captured by 5' RACE. TCRdb shows the sequencer as Illumina HiSeq 2500. Through fastp at Q25 and MiXCR, TCRdb rebuilt clones from the public reads, retaining in-frame beta chains. Each CDR3 protein appears once, grouped with its most common genes and DNA. The sample table lists 300,000 to 400,000 distinct CDR3 sequences, 20% to 25% of them with a count of one. The leading ten clones occupy around 17% of the sample. Sequenced input: blood, either unsorted or a sorted T cell fraction (not recorded which). All receptors derive from a male donor with ankylosing spondylitis.

The genes are TRBV12-3 or TRBV12-4 and TRBJ1-2, with D unresolved. CDR3 length: 12 amino acids. The V and J ends lost 3 bases and 8 bases respectively, with 10 bases between them. CDR3 protein: CASSFRAAGYTF. The CDR3 nucleotides read TGTGCCAGCAGTTTCCGAGCAGCGGGCTACACCTTC.

This clonotype was seen more than once but under ten times. This chain joins TRBV6-5 and TRBJ2-1; 8 positions match TRBD1. Trimming removed 0 bases from V and 3 bases from J; junction bases left unmatched: 4. Germline V lookup: CDR1 MNHEY, CDR2 SVGAGI. CDR3 length: 16 amino acids. The CDR3 DNA follows: TGTGCCAGCAGTTACTCGACCGGACAGGGCTACAATGAGCAGTTCTTC. Amino acids: CASSYSTGQGYNEQFF.

The chain joins TRBV7-9 to TRBJ1-2, with D maybe TRBD1 (5 bases). The V end lost 2 bases, the J end lost 8 bases, and 15 bases lay between the germline ends. The CDR3 is made up of 14 amino acids. CDR1 is SEHNR, CDR2 FQNEAQ, per germline (reference sequence). CDR3 residues: CASSLSLVGVGYTF. The CDR3 bases are TGTGCCAGCAGCTTATCATTAGTAGGGGTCGGCTACACCTTC.

V gene TRBV4-2 combines with J gene TRBJ2-7, with TRBD1 identical over 9 bases. The germline gives CDR1 LGHNA, CDR2 YNFKEQ. This CDR3 contains 15 residues. The ends lost 4 bases at V and 0 bases at J; junction bases unmatched: 4. Here the CDR3 DNA reads TGTGCCAGCAGCCCCGGGACAGGGCTCTCCTACGAGCAGTACTTC. Translated: CASSPGTGLSYEQYF.

This chain uses TRBV4-3 with TRBJ2-5; TRBD1 or TRBD2 may be the D gene (5 bases each). CDR1 is LGHNA and CDR2 is YSLEER in the germline V gene. The CDR3 is 15 residues long. The ends were cut back, 1 base at V and 5 bases at J, with 14 bases in the middle. Written as DNA, the CDR3 is TGCGCCAGCAGCCAAGGTGCAGGGACCAGGGAGACCCAGTACTTC. This sequence encodes CASSQGAGTRETQYF.

V gene TRBV2 combines with J gene TRBJ2-5, with 9 bases matching TRBD2. Trimming removed 6 bases from V and 5 bases from J; junction bases left unmatched: 7. Germline CDR1 and CDR2: SNHLY and FYNNEI. This CDR3 contains 14 residues. Written as DNA, the CDR3 is TGTGCCAGCAGAGCCTCTAGCGGGAAGGAGACCCAGTACTTC. It yields the protein CASRASSGKETQYF. Drawing the rest from reference TRBV2 and TRBJ2-5, the complete variable domain is EPEVTQTPSHQVTQMGQEVILRCVPISNHLYFYWYRQILGQKVEFLVSFYNNEISEKSEIFDDQFSVERPDGSNFTLKIRSTKLEDSAMYFCASRASSGKETQYFGPGTRLLVL.

V gene TRBV5-5 combines with J gene TRBJ2-1; perhaps TRBD2 as D (6 bases). V was trimmed by 5 bases and J by 5 bases, leaving 11 bases between them. CDR3 size: 13 residues. Germline V CDR1 and CDR2: SGHKS, YYEKEE (reference sequence). CDR3: CASRSGGNNEQFF. CDR3 DNA sequence: TGTGCCAGCAGAAGCGGCGGGAACAATGAGCAGTTCTTC.

This chain connects TRBV12-3 or TRBV12-4 to TRBJ2-7; D not certain. The CDR3 runs 11 residues. V lost 5 bases to trimming and J lost 7 bases, with 9 bases between them. The CDR3 DNA reads TGTGCCAGCAGTCTCCGTGAGGAGCAGTACTTC. This gives the protein CASSLREEQYF.

This chain links TRBV21-1 with TRBJ2-7; TRBD1 is taken as the D call from the table, unchecked against the DNA. TRBV21-1 is given as a pseudogene. This CDR3 has 15 amino acids. CDR3 bases: TGTGCCAGCAGCATATCCGGGACACCCTTTTGTGAGCAGTACTTC. Residues: CASSISGTPFCEQYF.

The chain uses TRBV7-7 and TRBJ2-2, with TRBD2 matching 7 bases. The junction had 1 base not matched to a gene; V was cut back by 0 bases and J by 6 bases. The CDR3 loop spans 14 amino acids. Germline CDR1 reads SSHAT; CDR2 reads FNYEAQ (reference sequence). The CDR3 DNA reads as TGTGCCAGCAGCTTAGCCCGGGGGGCCGGGGAGCTGTTTTTT. Its protein is CASSLARGAGELFF.

This clonotype has only a few counts. The chain uses TRBV4-2 and TRBJ2-3, with a weak D call TRBD1 (5 bases). V was shortened by 0 bases and J by 1 base, with 11 bases between the two germline ends. CDR1 LGHNA and CDR2 YNFKEQ come from the germline V gene. The CDR3 runs to 16 residues. CDR3 in amino acids: CASSQEGVIGTDTQYF. DNA of the CDR3: TGTGCCAGCAGCCAAGAAGGGGTAATAGGCACAGATACGCAGTATTTT.

The V and J genes are TRBV12-3 or TRBV12-4 and TRBJ1-1; 9 bases line up with TRBD1. With V trimmed by 5 bases and J by 1 base, 2 bases remained unmatched. The CDR3 runs 14 residues. CDR3 in DNA: TGTGCCAGCAGTAAGACAGGGGGGAACACTGAAGCTTTCTTT. Translating it yields CASSKTGGNTEAFF.

DNA for the CDR3: TGCGCCAGCTGCTCTTGGGGGCGAGGCACAGATACGCAGTATTTT. Translation: CASCSWGRGTDTQYF. The chain combines TRBV10-2 with TRBJ2-3; D is possibly TRBD1 (6 bases). Between the trimmed V and J ends, which lost 8 bases and 1 base, there was a span of 16 bases. This CDR3 contains 15 residues. Germline V CDR1 and CDR2: WSHSY, SAAADI.

This clonotype was detected ten times or more. The rearrangement joins TRBV29-1 to TRBJ2-2; 10 bases align to TRBD1. The CDR3 sequence is 13 residues long. Germline assignment: CDR1 SQVTM and CDR2 ANQGSEA. J lost 5 bases, V lost 3 bases, and 0 bases had no gene match. Written as DNA, the CDR3 is TGCAGCGTTGAGGGACAGGGGACCGGGGAGCTGTTTTTT. Translation gives CSVEGQGTGELFF.

This clonotype appeared many times. J is TRBJ2-1 and V is TRBV29-1; 9 nucleotides align to TRBD1. Unmatched junction bases numbered 11, after V lost 7 bases and J lost 4 bases. This CDR3 region has 15 residues. Germline V gives CDR1 SQVTM, CDR2 ANQGSEA. CDR3 region: CSAKYFGTGYNEQFF. CDR3 nucleotide sequence: TGCAGCGCGAAATACTTCGGGACAGGGTACAATGAGCAGTTCTTC.

This clonotype was recorded a few times. V usage is TRBV20-1 and J usage is TRBJ2-3; 9 bases fit TRBD2. CDR3 length equals 14 residues. With 5 bases clipped from V and 5 bases from J, the junction kept 8 bases outside the gene matches. The germline V gene encodes CDR1 DFQATT and CDR2 SNEGSKA (reference sequence). Here the CDR3 reads CSALWREGRDTQYF. In DNA, the CDR3 is TGCAGTGCTCTCTGGCGGGAGGGCCGAGATACGCAGTATTTT.

The CDR3: CASSQQGGTREFF. Here the CDR3 DNA reads TGTGCCAGCAGCCAGCAAGGGGGGACCAGGGAGTTCTTC. V gene TRBV3-1 combines with J gene TRBJ2-1; D is possibly TRBD1 or TRBD2 (6 bases each). CDR1 and CDR2 from the germline V gene are LGHDT and YNNKEL (reference sequence). This CDR3 spans 13 amino acids. Deletions cut 3 bases from V and 14 bases from J, with 17 bases between.

The chain uses TRBV3-1 and TRBJ2-1; no clear D gene. The CDR3 totals 14 residues. The germline V gene encodes CDR1 LGHDT and CDR2 YNNKEL (reference sequence). Trimming took 1 base from V and 4 from J, leaving 8 bases between them. Here the CDR3 DNA reads TGTGCCAGCAGCCAAGGGCTGGGGTACAATGAGCAGTTCTTC. Amino acid sequence: CASSQGLGYNEQFF.

The CDR3, as DNA: TGTGCCAGCAGCCCATCCACAGACACCGGGGAGCTGTTTTTT. Translation: CASSPSTDTGELFF. This chain links TRBV7-9 with TRBJ2-2; D unclear. Germline CDR1 is SEHNR and CDR2 is FQNEAQ (reference sequence). The length of the CDR3 is 14 residues. Trimming took off 5 bases at V and 3 bases at J, with 10 bases between the two ends.

This chain joins TRBV5-1 and TRBJ2-7; D is unresolved. The CDR3 has 14 amino acids. Trimming stripped 3 bases from V and 6 bases from J, with 16 bases between. From germline, CDR1 is SGHRS and CDR2 YFSETQ. In DNA, the CDR3 is TGCGCCAGCAGCTCCGGGTTGGCCTACGGCGAGCAGTACTTC. Translating gives CASSSGLAYGEQYF. Together with reference TRBV5-1 and TRBJ2-7, the CDR3 gives the full variable domain: KAGVTQTPRYLIKTRGQQVTLSCSPISGHRSVSWYQQTPGQGLQFLFEYFSETQRNKGNFPGRFSGRQFSNSRSEMNVSTLELGDSALYLCASSSGLAYGEQYFGPGTRLTVT.

This clonotype came up a few times. The CDR3 region has the DNA TGCGCCAGCAGCTTCTCAGGGGATGGGACCCAGTACTTC. Its protein is CASSFSGDGTQYF. V is TRBV5-1 and J is TRBJ2-5, with D possibly TRBD1 on 6 matching bases. This CDR3 comprises 13 residues. Trimming cost V 2 bases and J 7 bases, with 12 bases left between them. Germline V gives CDR1 SGHRS, CDR2 YFSETQ.

As regards this clonotype: A much larger clone differs from this one at a single base, so this may be a read error. This CDR3 fails to terminate in the conserved phenylalanine or tryptophan, so it likely reflects a read error. The V call is TRBV5-1, the J call TRBJ2-4; TRBD2 might be the D (5 bases). The CDR3 consists of 13 residues. Germline CDR1 reads SGHRS; CDR2 reads YFSETQ. The CDR3 DNA is TGCGCCAGCAGATTGGACTCAAAAAACATTCAGTACTAC. This gives the protein CASRLDSKNIQYY.

The chain has TRBV10-3 and TRBJ2-3; D is uncertain. Trimming removed 4 bases at V and 0 bases at J, with 14 bases between. The CDR3 has 16 residues. Germline CDR1 and CDR2: ENHRY and SYGVKD. The CDR3 spells CAISGTTPTSTDTQYF. The CDR3 nucleotides are TGTGCCATCAGTGGGACGACTCCCACTAGCACAGATACGCAGTATTTT.

This clonotype was recorded a few times. The J gene is TRBJ2-2, the V gene TRBV12-3 or TRBV12-4; 10 nucleotides line up with TRBD2. V lost 6 bases and J lost 4; bases outside the gene matches: 5. The CDR3 length is 15 residues. DNA of the CDR3: TGTGCCAGCAGAATAGCGGGAGGATTCACCGGGGAGCTGTTTTTT. It is translated as CASRIAGGFTGELFF.

This clonotype was seen a few times. A junction end diverges from the germline sequence, so it may reflect a read error. The rearrangement links TRBV23-1 to TRBJ2-1; 7 bases match TRBD2. Being an ORF, TRBV23-1 has a function that is uncertain. The CDR3 has 16 residues. Here the CDR3 DNA reads TGCGCCAGCAGCCAGGCTAAACTAGCGTCCTGCAATGAGCAGTTCTTC. It encodes CASSQAKLASCNEQFF.

The genes are TRBV20-1 and TRBJ1-5; possible D gene TRBD1, 6 bases. CDR3 length: 14 amino acids. Germline CDR1 and CDR2: DFQATT and SNEGSKA (reference sequence). Trimming stripped 6 bases from V and 1 base from J, with 13 bases between. The CDR3 sequence: CSAPGGLSNQPQHF. Written as DNA, the CDR3 is TGCAGTGCCCCCGGGGGGCTAAGCAATCAGCCCCAGCATTTT.

This clonotype was counted at least ten times. The V call is TRBV5-1, the J call TRBJ2-1, with 9 bases identical to TRBD1. The CDR3 sequence is 16 residues long. V shed 4 bases and J 6 bases; nucleotides not matched to a gene: 11. Germline assignment: CDR1 SGHRS and CDR2 YFSETQ. CDR3 bases: TGCGCCAGCAGCGACCCCGGGACAGGGATTCTCAATGAGCAGTTCTTC. It translates to CASSDPGTGILNEQFF. The full variable domain, its missing parts supplied by reference TRBV5-1 and TRBJ2-1, is KAGVTQTPRYLIKTRGQQVTLSCSPISGHRSVSWYQQTPGQGLQFLFEYFSETQRNKGNFPGRFSGRQFSNSRSEMNVSTLELGDSALYLCASSDPGTGILNEQFFGPGTRLTVL.

The chain recombines TRBV3-1 with TRBJ2-1; D not certain. The CDR3 extends over 13 amino acids. Deletions cut 2 bases from V and 7 bases from J, with 9 bases between. Germline V CDR1 and CDR2: LGHDT, YNNKEL (reference sequence). The CDR3 protein is CASSQQLWNEQFF. The CDR3 DNA reads as TGTGCCAGCAGCCAACAGCTTTGGAATGAGCAGTTCTTC.

The chain employs TRBV2 and TRBJ1-5, with D possibly TRBD1 on 5 matching bases. CDR3 length: 15 amino acids. Germline-derived CDR1 and CDR2 are SNHLY and FYNNEI. Trimming took off 7 bases at V and 3 bases at J, with 16 bases between the two ends. The CDR3 coding sequence is TGTGCCAGCACTCCACGGGGGATCGACAATCAGCCCCAGCATTTT. This translates into CASTPRGIDNQPQHF.

This clonotype was seen only a few times. The chain has TRBV24-1 and TRBJ2-1; D is possibly TRBD2 (5 bases). From germline, CDR1 is KGHDR and CDR2 SFDVKD. V lost 5 bases and J lost 4, with 14 bases in between. This CDR3 contains 15 residues. CDR3 DNA sequence: TGTGCCACCAGTGGGGGAGCTGATGAATACAATGAGCAGTTCTTC. It codes for CATSGGADEYNEQFF.

This clonotype was detected a few times. The CDR3 region has the DNA TGCAGTGCTAGTCACGTTACGCAGTATTTT. Its protein product is CSASHVTQYF. This chain joins TRBV20-1 and TRBJ2-3; no firm D call. The CDR3 loop spans 10 amino acids. Germline CDR1 and CDR2: DFQATT and SNEGSKA (reference sequence). V lost 3 bases to trimming and J lost 8 bases, with 6 bases between them.

The V gene is TRBV10-3, the J gene TRBJ2-7; 8 bases match TRBD2. This CDR3 is built from 14 residues. After removal of 2 bases from V and 5 bases from J, the junction contained 5 bases not matched to a gene. The germline CDR1 and CDR2 sequences are ENHRY and SYGVKD. The CDR3 loop reads CAISELGLADEQYF. The CDR3 coding sequence is TGTGCCATCAGTGAGCTTGGACTAGCTGACGAGCAGTACTTC.